This T cell receptor beta chain originates from a study of shared clonotypes between healthy human individuals. Study-wide points: Sorted-subset samples were not fully sequenced, rarefaction indicated. Naive subsets generally had larger estimated richness than memory subsets.

The CDR3 is 13 residues long. V lost 2 bases and J lost 3, with 10 bases in between. In germline, CDR1 is SQVTM, CDR2 ANQGSEA. With regard to this clone: Its antigen remains unknown.

Splitting of CD4+ cells produced CD45RA+ naive and CD45RA-negative memory subsets. Methods used by the authors: Junction-only sequences without quality scores came from ImmunoSEQ, so filtering differed. Generated by immunoSEQ multiplex PCR, the TCRdb table keeps only in-frame clones and is missing some. That table gives V, J and clone size, and the DNA gave D and trimming. This table has 2 million to 3 million clones, approximately 93% appearing once. Specimen: naive CD4+ T cells from PBMCs. The subset was: CD45RA+ positively selected. This sequence originates from a man younger than 30 in good health. Some clones in this sample may be carry-over from other donors' samples. This sequence joins TRBV29-1 and TRBJ1-1; the D gene is possibly TRBD1 (6 bases). The CDR3 DNA sequence: TGCAGCGTTGAAAGGGGGGGAGACACTGAAGCTTTCTTT. This translates into CSVERGGDTEAFF.